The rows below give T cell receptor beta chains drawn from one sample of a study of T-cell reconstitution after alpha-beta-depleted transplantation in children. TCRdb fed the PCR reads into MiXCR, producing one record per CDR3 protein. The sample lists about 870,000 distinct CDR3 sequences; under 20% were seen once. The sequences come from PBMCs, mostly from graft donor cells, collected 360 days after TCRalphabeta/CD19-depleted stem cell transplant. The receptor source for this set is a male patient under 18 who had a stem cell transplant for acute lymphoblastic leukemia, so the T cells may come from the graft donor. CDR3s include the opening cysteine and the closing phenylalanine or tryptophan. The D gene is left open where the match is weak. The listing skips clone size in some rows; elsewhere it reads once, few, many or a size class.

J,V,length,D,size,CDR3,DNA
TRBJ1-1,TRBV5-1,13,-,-,CASSLSYGTEAFF,TGCGCCAGCAGCTTGTCTTACGGCACTGAAGCTTTCTTT
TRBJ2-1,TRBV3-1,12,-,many,CASSYTAGGQFF,TGTGCCAGCAGCTACACCGCCGGGGGACAGTTCTTC
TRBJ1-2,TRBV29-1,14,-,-,CSVERVTINYGYTF,TGCAGCGTTGAGCGCGTAACTATTAACTATGGCTACACCTTC
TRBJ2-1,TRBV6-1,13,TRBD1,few,CAIWDRSYNEQFF,TGTGCCATCTGGGACAGGTCCTACAATGAGCAGTTCTTC
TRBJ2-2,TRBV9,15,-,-,CASSVGPPHGGELFF,TGTGCCAGCAGCGTAGGACCCCCACACGGCGGGGAGCTGTTTTTT
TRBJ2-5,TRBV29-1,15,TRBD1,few,CSVELDRGLQETQYF,TGCAGCGTTGAGCTGGACAGGGGATTACAAGAGACCCAGTACTTC
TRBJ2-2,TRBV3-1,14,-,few,CASSQEQQSGELFF,TGTGCCAGCAGCCAAGAGCAACAGAGCGGGGAGCTGTTTTTT
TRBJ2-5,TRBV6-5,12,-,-,CASSQARTTQYF,TGTGCCAGCAGTCAGGCGAGGACGACCCAGTACTTC
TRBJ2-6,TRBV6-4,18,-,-,CAIWPGQFGGSGANVLTF,TGTGCCATCTGGCCCGGTCAATTCGGGGGCTCTGGGGCCAACGTCCTGACTTTC
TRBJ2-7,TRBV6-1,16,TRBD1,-,CASSPLVQTGIYEQYF,TGTGCCAGCAGTCCCTTGGTTCAGACAGGGATCTACGAGCAGTACTTC